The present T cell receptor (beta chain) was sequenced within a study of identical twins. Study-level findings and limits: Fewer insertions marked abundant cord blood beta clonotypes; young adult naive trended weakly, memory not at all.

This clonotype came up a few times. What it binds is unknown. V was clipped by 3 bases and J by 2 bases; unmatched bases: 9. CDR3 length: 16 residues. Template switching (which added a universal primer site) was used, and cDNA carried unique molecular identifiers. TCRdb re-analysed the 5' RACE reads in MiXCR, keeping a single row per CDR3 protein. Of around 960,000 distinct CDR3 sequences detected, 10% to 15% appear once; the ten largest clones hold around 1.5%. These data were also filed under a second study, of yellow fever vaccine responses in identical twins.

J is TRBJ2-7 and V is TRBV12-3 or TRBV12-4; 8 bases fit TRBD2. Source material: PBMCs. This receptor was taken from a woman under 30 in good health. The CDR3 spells CASSFQGLDLPYEQYF. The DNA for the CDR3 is TGTGCCAGCAGTTTCCAGGGACTAGACCTTCCCTACGAGCAGTACTTC.